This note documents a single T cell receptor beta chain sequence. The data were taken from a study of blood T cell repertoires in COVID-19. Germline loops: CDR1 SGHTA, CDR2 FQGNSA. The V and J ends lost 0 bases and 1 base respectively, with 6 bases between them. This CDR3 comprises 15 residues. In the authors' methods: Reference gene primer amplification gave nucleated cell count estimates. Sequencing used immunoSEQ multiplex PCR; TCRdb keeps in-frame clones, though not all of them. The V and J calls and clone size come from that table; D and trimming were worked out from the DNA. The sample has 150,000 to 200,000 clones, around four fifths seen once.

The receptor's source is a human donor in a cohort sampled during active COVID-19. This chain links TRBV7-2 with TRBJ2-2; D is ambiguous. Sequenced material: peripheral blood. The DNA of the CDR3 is TGTGCCAGCAGCTTAGCCCCAGGGAACACCGGGGAGCTGTTTTTT. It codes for CASSLAPGNTGELFF.